This T cell receptor (beta chain) was recovered during a study of OX40 agonist ivuxolimab in advanced cancers. Study context: Subjects had a mean age of about 61 years, with a range of roughly 20 to 79; more than 75% were male. Study results and limitations: Dose levels from 0.1 to 3.0 mg/kg saw CD4+ and CD8+ blood T cells expand clonally by week 6.

TCRdb keeps only in-frame clones here, not all; method: immunoSEQ multiplex PCR. Here the sample spans 55,000 to 65,000 clones, roughly 90% being singletons. To note about this clone: Its antigen is not known.

CDR3 length: 20 amino acids. The chain recombines TRBV21-1 with TRBJ1-4. TRBV21-1 represents a pseudogene. Sample: CD4+ or CD8+ T cells sorted from blood, taken in a trial of the OX40 agonist ivuxolimab. The TCR was taken from an adult with an advanced solid tumor such as melanoma, head and neck, liver or kidney cancer. For the CDR3, the DNA is TGTGCCAGCAGCAATTCCCCCGGGGGGGGGCCCACCTCAACTAATGAAAAACTGTTTTTT. This encodes CASSNSPGGGPTSTNEKLFF.